The 25 T cell receptor beta chains given below trace back to one sample, sequenced in a study of blood T cell repertoires in COVID-19. This table comes from immunoSEQ multiplex PCR, and its TCRdb copy is limited to in-frame clones, with some not included. Here the sample spans roughly 280,000 clones, around 90% being singletons. Sequencing input: peripheral blood. Receptors originate from an older woman with COVID-19, enrolled during active disease.

The chain combines TRBV7-2 with TRBJ2-7; 11 bases are shared with TRBD2. Germline CDR1 reads SGHTA; CDR2 reads FQGNSA. The V gene end was trimmed by 5 bases and the J gene end by 6 bases; junction bases not matched to a gene: 6. CDR3 size: 14 residues. CDR3 bases: TGTGCCAGCAGCCAGGGACTAGCGGCGAGCGAGCAGTACTTC. Protein product: CASSQGLAASEQYF.

The sample holds a few counts of this clone. The chain recombines TRBV28 with TRBJ1-4, with D perhaps matching TRBD1 (6 bases). The CDR3 consists of 15 residues. Looked up from germline, CDR1 is MDHEN and CDR2 is SYDVKM. V was cut by 5 bases and J by 3 bases, with 13 bases left in between. DNA for the CDR3: TGTGCCAGCAGTGGACAGCATTTCGCTAATGAAAAACTGTTTTTT. This codes for CASSGQHFANEKLFF.

This chain connects TRBV7-9 to TRBJ2-2; TRBD2 aligns across 10 bases. Germline V gives CDR1 SEHNR, CDR2 FQNEAQ (reference sequence). CDR3 length equals 15 residues. In nucleotides, the CDR3 is TGTGCTTATAAGCGGGAGGGCCTCGCCACCGGGGAGCTGTTTTTT. Its translation is CAYKREGLATGELFF.

Only a few counts were recorded for this clone. The rearrangement uses TRBV20-1 and TRBJ2-3, with 8 bases identical to TRBD2. V shed 3 bases and J 5 bases; nucleotides not matched to a gene: 7. The germline V gene encodes CDR1 DFQATT and CDR2 SNEGSKA (reference sequence). The CDR3 is 14 residues long. CDR3 DNA: TGCAGTGCTAGTGAAGCGGGAGTGGTAGATACGCAGTATTTT. Protein: CSASEAGVVDTQYF.

The chain links TRBV28 to TRBJ2-7; 8 nucleotides align to TRBD1. CDR1 is MDHEN and CDR2 is SYDVKM in the germline V gene. V was pared by 9 bases and J by 0 bases, with 7 bases of the junction left unmatched. This CDR3 has 14 amino acids. The CDR3 region has the DNA TGTGCCAGTAGACAGGGGTCCAACTCCTACGAGCAGTACTTC. This codes for CASRQGSNSYEQYF.

The gene calls are TRBV2 and TRBJ1-5; D is unresolved. Per germline, CDR1 SNHLY and CDR2 FYNNEI. The ends were cut back, 3 bases at V and 0 bases at J, with 6 bases in the middle. This CDR3 comprises 14 residues. The CDR3 nucleotides read TGTGCCAGCAGTGATGTCCGTAGCAATCAGCCCCAGCATTTT. It codes for CASSDVRSNQPQHF.

CDR3: CAISLSGDEQFF. The CDR3, as DNA: TGTGCCATCAGTCTGTCGGGAGATGAGCAGTTCTTC. The chain joins TRBV10-3 to TRBJ2-1, with a possible D match to TRBD2 (6 bases). Trimming stripped 5 bases from V and 8 bases from J, with 10 bases between. The CDR3 runs to 12 residues. Germline-derived CDR1 and CDR2 are ENHRY and SYGVKD.

A single count supports this clone. This chain uses TRBV9 with TRBJ2-3, with D maybe TRBD1 (6 bases). The germline V gene encodes CDR1 SGDLS and CDR2 YYNGEE. V gave up 5 bases and J gave up 5 bases, with 18 bases separating them. The CDR3 spans 15 residues. The CDR3 DNA follows: TGTGCCAGCAGTCACACAGGGACCCGGGTAGATACGCAGTATTTT. Protein product: CASSHTGTRVDTQYF.

This chain links TRBV9 with TRBJ2-7; D might be TRBD2 (5 bases). V lost 0 bases to trimming and J lost 5 bases, with 12 bases between them. The CDR3 spans 14 residues. Per germline, CDR1 SGDLS and CDR2 YYNGEE. CDR3 in DNA: TGTGCCAGCAGCGTAGACCCTAGCATCCACGAGCAGTACTTC. Its protein product is CASSVDPSIHEQYF. Full variable domain (missing parts from reference TRBV9 and TRBJ2-7): DSGVTQTPKHLITATGQRVTLRCSPRSGDLSVYWYQQSLDQGLQFLIQYYNGEERAKGNILERFSAQQFPDLHSELNLSSLELGDSALYFCASSVDPSIHEQYFGPGTRLTVT.

The V gene is TRBV3-1 (or the pseudogene TRBV3-2), the J gene TRBJ1-4, with 10 bases that match TRBD1. There are 15 residues in the CDR3. Germline loops: CDR1 LGHDT, CDR2 YNNKEL (reference sequence). Trimming at V came to 1 base and at J to 6 bases, leaving 2 bases not matched to a gene. DNA for the CDR3: TGTGCCAGCAGCCAAGCGACAGGGGGCTATGAAAAACTGTTTTTT. Amino acids: CASSQATGGYEKLFF.

This chain links TRBV7-9 with TRBJ1-1; 7 bases agree with TRBD1. The V segment lost 2 bases and the J segment 0 bases; nucleotides outside the gene matches: 6. CDR1 is SEHNR and CDR2 is FQNEAQ in the germline V gene (reference sequence). The length of the CDR3 is 16 residues. CDR3 in DNA: TGTGCCAGCAGCTTAACTCCCAGGGGGTTGAACACTGAAGCTTTCTTT. Amino acids: CASSLTPRGLNTEAFF. The entire variable domain, with the rest obtained from reference TRBV7-9 and TRBJ1-1, is as follows: DTGVSQNPRHKITKRGQNVTFRCDPISEHNRLYWYRQTLGQGPEFLTYFQNEAQLEKSRLLSDRFSAERPKGSFSTLEIQRTEQGDSAMYLCASSLTPRGLNTEAFFGQGTRLTVV.

This clone occurred a few times. The chain uses TRBV29-1 and TRBJ2-5; D is uncertain. The CDR3 is made up of 11 amino acids. Between the trimmed V and J ends, which lost 3 bases and 4 bases, there was a span of 6 bases. Germline assignment: CDR1 SQVTM and CDR2 ANQGSEA. CDR3 residues: CSVDQRETQYF. The CDR3 nucleotides are TGCAGCGTTGATCAGCGAGAGACCCAGTACTTC. The entire variable domain, with the rest obtained from reference TRBV29-1 and TRBJ2-5, is as follows: SAVISQKPSRDICQRGTSLTIQCQVDSQVTMMFWYRQQPGQSLTLIATANQGSEATYESGFVIDKFPISRPNLTFSTLTVSNMSPEDSSIYLCSVDQRETQYFGPGTRLLVL.

The rearrangement joins TRBV2 to TRBJ2-5; D gene unclear. Looked up from germline, CDR1 is SNHLY and CDR2 is FYNNEI. Trimming removed 4 bases at V and 2 bases at J, with 8 bases between. There are 13 residues in the CDR3. The CDR3 sequence is CASSASMQETQYF. In nucleotides, the CDR3 is TGTGCCAGCAGTGCTTCTATGCAAGAGACCCAGTACTTC. The full variable domain, rest sourced from reference TRBV2 and TRBJ2-5, is EPEVTQTPSHQVTQMGQEVILRCVPISNHLYFYWYRQILGQKVEFLVSFYNNEISEKSEIFDDQFSVERPDGSNFTLKIRSTKLEDSAMYFCASSASMQETQYFGPGTRLLVL.

The genes are TRBV6-5 and TRBJ1-6; a weak D match, TRBD1 (6 bases). Germline CDR1 and CDR2: MNHEY and SVGAGI. The CDR3 has 15 residues. V was pared by 7 bases and J by 10 bases, with 20 bases between. The CDR3 here is CASIQSQGKYSPLHF. The CDR3 DNA sequence: TGTGCCAGCATCCAATCACAGGGAAAGTACTCACCCCTCCACTTT.

The rearrangement links TRBV5-1 to TRBJ1-1, with unresolved D. The CDR3 loop spans 14 amino acids. Per the germline V gene, CDR1 is SGHRS and CDR2 is YFSETQ. Trimming cost V 6 bases and J 1 base, with 13 bases left between them. The CDR3, as DNA: TGCGCCAGCACCCCTACCGCCGGGAACACTGAAGCTTTCTTT. It specifies CASTPTAGNTEAFF.

This rearrangement joins TRBV19 to TRBJ1-1, with D possibly being TRBD1 (5 bases). The germline V and J ends were trimmed by 5 bases and 1 base, with 8 bases remaining between them. Looked up from germline, CDR1 is LNHDA and CDR2 is SQIVND (reference sequence). This CDR3 spans 13 amino acids. CDR3 in amino acids: CASSRQSNTEAFF. The CDR3 DNA reads TGTGCCAGTAGTCGACAGTCGAACACTGAAGCTTTCTTT.

In its sample, this clone was seen once. V and J are TRBV10-1 and TRBJ2-1; 7 nucleotides line up with TRBD1. V lost 0 bases to trimming and J lost 10 bases; unmatched junction nucleotides: 3. The CDR3 totals 13 residues. Looked up from germline, CDR1 is WNHNN and CDR2 is SYGVQD (reference sequence). This chain's CDR3 is CASSESKGAEQFF. CDR3 coding DNA: TGCGCCAGCAGTGAGTCGAAGGGGGCCGAGCAGTTCTTC.

J is TRBJ1-4 and V is TRBV6-1; no definite D call. Between the trimmed V and J ends, which lost 2 bases and 5 bases, there was a span of 21 bases. Per germline, CDR1 MNHNS and CDR2 SASEGT. This CDR3 contains 18 residues. This CDR3 is CASSERSSRWRANEKLFF. The CDR3 DNA reads TGTGCCAGCAGTGAAAGGTCGAGTCGCTGGAGGGCAAATGAAAAACTGTTTTTT.

The chain couples TRBV19 to TRBJ1-5; D ambiguous. V shed 6 bases and J shed 0 bases, with 12 bases lying between them. The germline V gene has CDR1 LNHDA and CDR2 SQIVND (reference sequence). The length of the CDR3 is 15 residues. The CDR3 DNA follows: TGTGCCAGTAGAGAACTCTCAAATAGCAATCAGCCCCAGCATTTT. It specifies CASRELSNSNQPQHF. Combining the CDR3 with reference TRBV19 and TRBJ1-5 gives the whole variable domain DGGITQSPKYLFRKEGQNVTLSCEQNLNHDAMYWYRQDPGQGLRLIYYSQIVNDFQKGDIAEGYSVSREKKESFPLTVTSAQKNPTAFYLCASRELSNSNQPQHFGDGTRLSIL.

The rearrangement links TRBV29-1 to TRBJ2-5; the match to TRBD2 covers 7 bases. The V and J ends lost 4 bases and 5 bases, in that order; junction bases with no gene match: 10. CDR3 length equals 14 residues. Germline CDR1 reads SQVTM; CDR2 reads ANQGSEA. The CDR3 DNA reads TGCAGCGTTGGGATAGCCCTCGGGGGGGAGACCCAGTACTTC. It specifies CSVGIALGGETQYF.

This clone was seen a few times. The J gene is TRBJ1-3, the V gene TRBV10-3, with 7 bases matching TRBD1. This CDR3 comprises 15 residues. V lost 6 bases and J lost 0; bases outside the gene matches: 5. Germline CDR1 is ENHRY and CDR2 is SYGVKD. The CDR3 reads CAISAGQSSGNTIYF. The CDR3, as DNA: TGTGCCATCAGCGCGGGACAGTCCTCTGGAAACACCATATATTTT.

The chain has TRBV6-1 and TRBJ2-1, with 11 bases that match TRBD2. The CDR3 is 17 residues long. V trimming: 2 bases; J trimming: 4 bases; junction bases outside the gene matches: 7. CDR1 and CDR2 from the germline V gene are MNHNS and SASEGT. This CDR3 reads CASSESEWTSGYNEQFF. In nucleotides, the CDR3 is TGTGCCAGCAGTGAATCTGAGTGGACTAGCGGGTACAATGAGCAGTTCTTC.

DNA for the CDR3: TGCGCCAGCAGCTTGGTCCTAGCGGGCACCGGGGAGCTGTTTTTT. Protein sequence: CASSLVLAGTGELFF. The rearrangement uses TRBV5-1 and TRBJ2-2, with 8 bases aligning to TRBD2. Germline CDR1 and CDR2: SGHRS and YFSETQ. V lost 0 bases and J lost 4; bases outside the gene matches: 2. The CDR3 is 15 amino acids.

The chain has TRBV11-1 and TRBJ2-1; tentative D call: TRBD1 (5 bases). Germline values: CDR1 SGHAT, CDR2 FQDESV (reference sequence). V was trimmed by 5 bases and J by 6 bases, leaving 14 bases between them. This CDR3 has 14 amino acids. CDR3: CASSPRTRANEQFF. The CDR3 DNA reads TGTGCCAGCAGCCCCCGGACACGCGCCAATGAGCAGTTCTTC. Full variable domain (outside the CDR3, taken from reference TRBV11-1 and TRBJ2-1): EAEVAQSPRYKITEKSQAVAFWCDPISGHATLYWYRQILGQGPELLVQFQDESVVDDSQLPKDRFSAERLKGVDSTLKIQPAELGDSAMYLCASSPRTRANEQFFGPGTRLTVL.

The rearrangement joins TRBV20-1 to TRBJ1-3; D gene ambiguous. CDR3 length: 13 residues. The V end lost 3 bases, the J end lost 0 bases, and 6 bases lay between the germline ends. Germline V lookup: CDR1 DFQATT, CDR2 SNEGSKA (reference sequence). CDR3 bases: TGCAGTGCTAGTTTCCTCTCTGGAAACACCATATATTTT. This sequence encodes CSASFLSGNTIYF.